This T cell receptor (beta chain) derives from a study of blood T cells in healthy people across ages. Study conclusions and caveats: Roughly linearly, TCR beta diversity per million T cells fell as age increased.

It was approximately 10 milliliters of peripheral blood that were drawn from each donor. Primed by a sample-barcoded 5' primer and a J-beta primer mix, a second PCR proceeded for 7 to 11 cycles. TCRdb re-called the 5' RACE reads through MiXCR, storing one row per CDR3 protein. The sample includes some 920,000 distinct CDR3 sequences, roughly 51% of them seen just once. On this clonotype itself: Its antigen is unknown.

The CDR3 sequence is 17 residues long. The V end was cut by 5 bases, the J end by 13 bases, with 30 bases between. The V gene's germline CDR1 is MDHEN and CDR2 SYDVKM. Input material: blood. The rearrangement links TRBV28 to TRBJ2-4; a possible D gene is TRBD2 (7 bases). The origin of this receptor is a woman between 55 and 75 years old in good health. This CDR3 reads CASSPMGRGAKDNEQYF. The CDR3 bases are TGTGCCAGCAGTCCGATGGGGAGGGGGGCTAAGGACAATGAGCAGTACTTC.